A selection of T cell receptor beta chains follows, all from one sample in a study of blood T cell repertoires in COVID-19. Repertoires were generated with immunoSEQ multiplex PCR, while TCRdb's copy carries only in-frame clones and drops some. The repertoire consists of approximately 70,000 clones, with around 90% occurring once and the leading ten covering 3.4%. Sequenced input: peripheral blood. The origin of the receptors is a woman aged 45-60 years with COVID-19, enrolled during active disease. Each CDR3 is given with its conserved first and last residue. A D gene is named only where the DNA matches it firmly. Rows give clone size only sometimes, using once, few, many, or a class for an expanded clone.

TRBV6-2/TRBV6-3	TRBD2	NA	18	TRBJ2-1	TGTGCCAGCAGTTACCTTCCTCCCTTAGCGGGAGTTGGCAATGAGCAGTTCTTC	CASSYLPPLAGVGNEQFF
TRBV7-3	TRBD2	NA	14	TRBJ2-7	TGTGCCAGCAGCTTGAGCGGGAGCTCCTACGAGCAGTACTTC	CASSLSGSSYEQYF
TRBV5-5	TRBD2	once	16	TRBJ2-1	TGTGCCAGCAGCGCACCTAGCGGCCTCTCCTACAATGAGCAGTTCTTC	CASSAPSGLSYNEQFF
TRBV24-1	TRBD2	NA	13	TRBJ2-5	TGTGCCACCGGACTAGCGGGAGGAGAGACCCAGTACTTC	CATGLAGGETQYF
TRBV30	TRBD2	NA	15	TRBJ2-3	TGTGCCTGGAGAGAGTCGGGGGGGGGCCCAGATACGCAGTATTTT	CAWRESGGGPDTQYF
TRBV9	NA	NA	12	TRBJ1-3	TGTGCCAGCAGCCCGAGGTGGGACACCATATATTTT	CASSPRWDTIYF
TRBV27	TRBD1	NA	15	TRBJ1-4	TGTGCCAGCAGTTTGATCCGGGACAGGGGAGAAAAACTGTTTTTT	CASSLIRDRGEKLFF
TRBV30	NA	NA	14	TRBJ2-7	TGTGCCTGGAGTCCTGGGGGGACCTCCTACGAGCAGTACTTC	CAWSPGGTSYEQYF
TRBV30	NA	NA	13	TRBJ1-6	TGTGCCTTACGGGCCAACCAGGGATCACCCCTCCACTTT	CALRANQGSPLHF
TRBV6-2/TRBV6-3	TRBD1	NA	14	TRBJ2-7	TGTGCCAGCAGTCGACGGACAGGGGGCGACGAGCAGTACTTC	CASSRRTGGDEQYF
TRBV11-2	NA	once	16	TRBJ2-1	TGTGCCAGCAGCGACCGGAGGAGGGGCCTACAGAATGAGCAGTTCTTC	CASSDRRRGLQNEQFF
TRBV21-1	NA	NA	14	TRBJ1-6	TGTGCCAGCACCGGACAGGGTGGAAATTCACCCCTCCACTTT	CASTGQGGNSPLHF